A selection of T cell receptor beta chains follows, all from one sample in a study of tumor T cells in aggressive B-cell lymphoma. Profiling relied on immunoSEQ multiplex PCR, and the TCRdb table lists in-frame clones only, not all of them. The repertoire includes about 11,000 clones, around nine tenths of them detected once, and about 3.1% sits in the top ten. Material: tumor tissue. These receptors were obtained from an adult with diffuse large B cell lymphoma. CDR3s include the opening cysteine and the closing phenylalanine or tryptophan. A D gene is named only where the DNA matches it firmly. Size values are once, few and many counts, or a class for expanded clones, and some rows have none.

clone size: -
D gene: -
V gene: TRBV29-1
J gene: TRBJ1-1
CDR3 protein: CSVTDTEAFF
CDR3 DNA: TGCAGCGTCACGGACACTGAAGCTTTCTTT

clone size: -
D gene: TRBD1
V gene: TRBV28
J gene: TRBJ2-7
CDR3 protein: CVTTGTDSSYEQYF
CDR3 DNA: TGTGTTACTACCGGGACAGATAGCTCCTACGAGCAGTACTTC

clone size: -
D gene: TRBD2
V gene: TRBV2
J gene: TRBJ2-1
CDR3 protein: CASSGSLGEQFF
CDR3 DNA: TGTGCCAGTAGCGGGAGCTTGGGTGAGCAGTTCTTC

clone size: -
D gene: TRBD1
V gene: TRBV18
J gene: TRBJ1-1
CDR3 protein: CASSLIQGDTEAFF
CDR3 DNA: TGTGCCAGCTCACTTATACAGGGGGACACTGAAGCTTTCTTT

clone size: few
D gene: -
V gene: TRBV7-9
J gene: TRBJ1-1
CDR3 protein: CASSLADSEAFF
CDR3 DNA: TGTGCCAGCAGCTTAGCGGACAGTGAAGCTTTCTTT

clone size: -
D gene: -
V gene: TRBV7-9
J gene: TRBJ2-7
CDR3 protein: CASSLGVNLLDYEQYF
CDR3 DNA: TGTGCCAGCAGCTTAGGTGTGAACTTGTTAGACTACGAGCAGTACTTC

clone size: -
D gene: -
V gene: TRBV6-5
J gene: TRBJ1-5
CDR3 protein: CASSSPAEGGQPQHF
CDR3 DNA: TGTGCCAGCAGTTCCCCCGCGGAGGGAGGTCAGCCCCAGCATTTT

clone size: -
D gene: TRBD1
V gene: TRBV6-4
J gene: TRBJ2-1
CDR3 protein: CDSSERTGVDEQFF
CDR3 DNA: TGTGACAGCAGTGAAAGGACAGGGGTCGATGAGCAGTTCTTC

clone size: once
D gene: -
V gene: TRBV5-6
J gene: TRBJ2-3
CDR3 protein: CASSSLSGLTDTQYF
CDR3 DNA: TGTGCCAGCAGCTCCCTCTCCGGACTCACAGATACGCAGTATTTT

clone size: -
D gene: -
V gene: TRBV7-9
J gene: TRBJ1-1
CDR3 protein: CASSLGRNTEAFF
CDR3 DNA: TGTGCCAGCAGCTTGGGGAGAAACACTGAAGCTTTCTTT

clone size: -
D gene: -
V gene: TRBV14
J gene: TRBJ2-2
CDR3 protein: CASSQYGELFF
CDR3 DNA: TGTGCCAGCAGCCAATACGGGGAGCTGTTTTTT

clone size: -
D gene: TRBD1
V gene: TRBV30
J gene: TRBJ1-2
CDR3 protein: CAWSGSEGASRGYTF
CDR3 DNA: TGTGCCTGGAGTGGTTCGGAGGGGGCTTCTCGGGGCTACACCTTC

clone size: -
D gene: TRBD1
V gene: TRBV19
J gene: TRBJ1-5
CDR3 protein: CASSKGQGGVQPQHF
CDR3 DNA: TGTGCCAGTAGTAAAGGACAGGGAGGGGTTCAGCCCCAGCATTTT

clone size: -
D gene: -
V gene: TRBV7-9
J gene: TRBJ1-1
CDR3 protein: CASSLGAGGDTEAFF
CDR3 DNA: TGTGCCAGCAGCTTAGGGGCCGGAGGGGATACTGAAGCTTTCTTT

clone size: -
D gene: -
V gene: TRBV29-1
J gene: TRBJ1-1
CDR3 protein: CSVEEVGRPEAFF
CDR3 DNA: TGCAGCGTTGAAGAAGTGGGCCGTCCTGAAGCTTTCTTT

clone size: -
D gene: TRBD1
V gene: TRBV4-2
J gene: TRBJ1-2
CDR3 protein: CASSQGTGFSYTF
CDR3 DNA: TGTGCCAGCAGCCAAGGGACAGGGTTTAGCTACACCTTC

clone size: -
D gene: TRBD2
V gene: TRBV5-6
J gene: TRBJ2-5
CDR3 protein: CASSLARPSGGQETQYF
CDR3 DNA: TGTGCCAGCAGCTTGGCCAGGCCTAGCGGGGGCCAAGAGACCCAGTACTTC

clone size: -
D gene: TRBD2
V gene: TRBV13
J gene: TRBJ2-3
CDR3 protein: CASSLELAGGSTDTQYF
CDR3 DNA: TGTGCCAGCAGCTTAGAGTTGGCGGGAGGGAGCACAGATACGCAGTATTTT